This TCR beta chain stems from a study of PD-1 blockade in classical Hodgkin lymphoma. Findings of the study overall: Baseline TCR diversity was reportedly lower in newly diagnosed patients than healthy donors. While CD8+ TCR diversity did not rise significantly by C4D1, CD4+ TCR diversity did.

There are 13 residues in the CDR3. V was pared by 0 bases and J by 12 bases, with 12 bases between. The germline gives CDR1 MNHEY, CDR2 SVGAGI. About this clone: The antigen remains undetermined.

TCRdb's table, derived via immunoSEQ multiplex PCR, lists solely in-frame clones and lacks some. The data show approximately 44,000 clones, around 74% seen once. Time point described: cycle 4 day 1 (C4D1), after about 6 weeks of nivolumab. Every patient had relapsed following autologous stem cell transplantation, and cohorts differed in brentuximab vedotin exposure. This TCR was sampled from a human donor with classical Hodgkin lymphoma. The rearrangement uses TRBV6-5 and TRBJ2-1; either TRBD1 or TRBD2 may fit D (5 bases each). Sequencing used peripheral blood mononuclear cells (PBMCs), obtained before the fourth cycle of nivolumab. CDR3 nucleotide sequence: TGTGCCAGCAGTTACTCCTCCCCGGGGCGGCAGTTCTTC. As protein: CASSYSSPGRQFF.